These 13 T cell receptor beta chains originate from one sample sequenced in a study of a mutant IDH1 vaccine in newly diagnosed glioma. The time point is: week 35, safety follow-up. Topical imiquimod accompanied each vaccine dose, which consisted of 300 ug of mutant IDH1 20-mer peptide. The table came from immunoSEQ multiplex PCR; TCRdb's copy has only in-frame clones and leaves some out. The sample lists about 26,000 clones, around four fifths occurring once. Antigens for these TCRs are unknown. This specimen was PBMCs, taken from a glioma patient whose treatment included an IDH1 peptide vaccine. All receptors derive from a man aged 25-45 years with glioma.

The gene calls are TRBV30 and TRBJ2-1, with 9 bases lining up with TRBD1. Germline V gives CDR1 GTSNPN, CDR2 SVGIG (reference sequence). The trim removed 3 bases at V and 4 bases at J, leaving 10 bases unmatched. CDR3 length: 16 amino acids. Here the CDR3 reads CAWRNLDRGVYNEQFF. CDR3 nucleotides: TGTGCCTGGAGGAACCTCGACAGGGGGGTGTACAATGAGCAGTTCTTC.

The chain joins TRBV29-1 to TRBJ1-1; no clear D gene. In germline, CDR1 is SQVTM, CDR2 ANQGSEA. There are 13 residues in the CDR3. The germline V and J ends were trimmed by 6 bases and 3 bases, with 14 bases remaining between them. CDR3 coding DNA: TGCAGCGTGGAGACTTCTCGGGACACTGAAGCTTTCTTT. This sequence encodes CSVETSRDTEAFF.

This chain joins TRBV5-1 and TRBJ2-2; TRBD1 aligns across 11 bases. Germline loops: CDR1 SGHRS, CDR2 YFSETQ. This CDR3 is built from 15 residues. The ends lost 8 bases at V and 4 bases at J; junction bases unmatched: 7. CDR3 coding DNA: TGCGCCAGTAGGAGCGGGACAGGGGGCACCGGGGAGCTGTTTTTT. Translating it yields CASRSGTGGTGELFF.

The chain recombines TRBV5-4 with TRBJ1-6, with 9 nucleotides matching TRBD1. Trimming took 4 bases from V and 7 from J; bases not matched to a gene: 3. CDR3 size: 14 residues. CDR1 SGHNT and CDR2 YYREEE come from the germline V gene (reference sequence). CDR3: CASSQQGANSPLHF. The CDR3 DNA reads TGTGCCAGCAGCCAACAGGGGGCAAATTCACCCCTCCACTTT.

The chain has TRBV5-1 and TRBJ2-7; a weak D match, TRBD1 (5 bases). V was shortened by 3 bases and J by 5 bases, with 15 bases between the two germline ends. Germline V gene sequence: CDR1 SGHRS, CDR2 YFSETQ. There are 14 residues in the CDR3. Here the CDR3 DNA reads TGCGCCAGCAGCTCTGGCCAGGGCATAAACGAGCAGTACTTC. It encodes CASSSGQGINEQYF. The whole variable domain, filled in from reference TRBV5-1 and TRBJ2-7, reads KAGVTQTPRYLIKTRGQQVTLSCSPISGHRSVSWYQQTPGQGLQFLFEYFSETQRNKGNFPGRFSGRQFSNSRSEMNVSTLELGDSALYLCASSSGQGINEQYFGPGTRLTVT.

The rearrangement links TRBV5-1 to TRBJ1-1; 9 positions agree with TRBD1. V lost 2 bases, J lost 1 base, and 6 bases stayed unmatched. Germline CDR1 is SGHRS and CDR2 is YFSETQ. This CDR3 spans 16 amino acids. This CDR3 is CASSFRQGVGNTEAFF. In DNA, the CDR3 is TGCGCCAGCAGCTTTCGACAGGGGGTCGGGAACACTGAAGCTTTCTTT.

This clone came up once. The chain uses TRBV5-1 and TRBJ2-7; D tentatively reads TRBD1 or TRBD2 (5 bases each). Germline loops: CDR1 SGHRS, CDR2 YFSETQ. V lost 0 bases, J lost 3 bases, and 10 bases lay in between. The CDR3 runs 14 residues. DNA for the CDR3: TGCGCCAGCAGCTTGGCTGCAGGGAGCTACGAGCAGTACTTC. Residues: CASSLAAGSYEQYF.

The chain's CDR3 is CAWSPDRVSLWGYTF. CDR3 in DNA: TGTGCCTGGAGCCCCGACAGGGTCAGTCTGTGGGGCTACACCTTC. V is TRBV30 and J is TRBJ1-2; TRBD1 aligns across 7 bases. CDR3 size: 15 residues. The junction had 15 bases not matched to a gene; V was cut back by 3 bases and J by 8 bases. CDR1 and CDR2 (germline): GTSNPN, SVGIG (reference sequence).

The V call is TRBV7-3, the J call TRBJ2-5; D unclear. The CDR3 covers 15 residues. V was clipped by 2 bases and J by 5 bases, with 15 bases between them. Germline V gene sequence: CDR1 SGHTA, CDR2 FQGTGA. The CDR3 nucleotides read TGTGCCAGCAGCTTATGGCCTGATCTGGGGGAGACCCAGTACTTC. It encodes CASSLWPDLGETQYF.

The rearrangement links TRBV4-1 to TRBJ1-1, with 7 bases that match TRBD1. J lost 4 bases, V lost 5 bases, and 7 bases had no gene match. From germline, CDR1 is MGHRA and CDR2 YSYEKL. CDR3 length: 14 amino acids. DNA for the CDR3: TGCGCCAGCAGCTTTCGACAGGGTGCCACTGAAGCTTTCTTT. Translated, it gives CASSFRQGATEAFF.

The sample holds a few counts of this clone. The rearrangement uses TRBV2 and TRBJ2-7, with 9 bases that match TRBD2. J lost 1 base, V lost 6 bases, and 4 bases had no gene match. Germline V gives CDR1 SNHLY, CDR2 FYNNEI. The CDR3 contains 14 residues. The CDR3 nucleotides are TGTGCCAGCAGGGAGACTAGCGGTTCCTACGAGCAGTACTTC. This gives the protein CASRETSGSYEQYF.

This clone was recorded a few times. The CDR3 here is CSVGGQGDWEKLFF. In DNA form, the CDR3 reads TGCAGCGTTGGGGGACAGGGGGACTGGGAAAAACTGTTTTTT. The chain is built from TRBV29-1 and TRBJ1-4, with TRBD1 matching over 11 bases. The V gene's germline CDR1 is SQVTM and CDR2 ANQGSEA. CDR3 length: 14 amino acids. V was clipped by 4 bases and J by 8 bases; unmatched bases: 6.

The rearrangement joins TRBV2 to TRBJ1-1, with TRBD1 matching 7 bases. Germline CDR1 is SNHLY and CDR2 is FYNNEI. J gave up 4 bases and V 5 bases, and 7 bases lay outside the gene matches. CDR3 length: 14 residues. The CDR3 loop is CASSRSAGGTEAFF. The CDR3 DNA reads as TGTGCCAGCAGTAGGTCGGCAGGGGGCACTGAAGCTTTCTTT.